The 13 T cell receptor beta chains in this list originate from one sample, sequenced in a study of T cell responses to AZD1222 COVID-19 vaccine. Here immunoSEQ multiplex PCR was the method, and the copy in TCRdb shows in-frame clones only, minus some. Of roughly 200,000 clones listed, approximately 93% are singletons. The input for sequencing was peripheral blood, taken 28 days after the second AZD1222 dose. These receptors originate from an adult who received the AZD1222 COVID-19 vaccine.

This clone was recorded only once. This chain connects TRBV7-2 to TRBJ2-1; no clear D. Germline V gene lookup returns CDR1 SGHTA and CDR2 FQGNSA. The CDR3 extends over 16 amino acids. The V end lost 4 bases, the J end lost 0 bases, and 13 bases lay between the germline ends. CDR3 bases: TGTGCCAGCAGCTCCCAAGGAACCTTCTCCTACAATGAGCAGTTCTTC. It yields the protein CASSSQGTFSYNEQFF.

This rearrangement joins TRBV7-6 to TRBJ1-4; D not resolved. CDR1 and CDR2 (germline): SGHVS, FNYEAQ. V was trimmed by 2 bases and J by 0 bases, leaving 25 bases between them. The CDR3 loop spans 21 amino acids. CDR3 in amino acids: CASSLNPVSPVRPATNEKLFF. The CDR3 nucleotides are TGTGCCAGCAGCTTAAACCCCGTGAGCCCAGTTAGACCCGCAACTAATGAAAAACTGTTTTTT.

Only one count was recorded for this clone. The J gene is TRBJ2-7, the V gene TRBV21-1. TRBV21-1 is described as a pseudogene. The CDR3 totals 14 residues. The CDR3 reads CASSPQRGPYEQYF. CDR3 bases: TGTGCCAGCAGCCCTCAGAGGGGACCCTACGAGCAGTACTTC.

The chain recombines TRBV11-2 with TRBJ1-2; possibly TRBD1 for D (5 bases). CDR1 is SGHAT and CDR2 is FQNNGV in the germline V gene. Between the trimmed V and J ends, which lost 5 bases and 8 bases, there was a span of 15 bases. The CDR3 extends over 13 amino acids. DNA of the CDR3: TGTGCCAGCAGCCTACGAGGGGTGGGAGGCTACACCTTC. Protein product: CASSLRGVGGYTF.

V gene TRBV7-2 combines with J gene TRBJ2-5; TRBD2 agrees at 8 bases. Per the germline V gene, CDR1 is SGHTA and CDR2 is FQGNSA. The CDR3 loop spans 16 amino acids. Trimming removed 2 bases from V and 5 bases from J; junction bases left unmatched: 10. The CDR3 loop is CASSLRGGRSAETQYF. DNA of the CDR3: TGTGCCAGCAGCTTACGGGGGGGAAGGTCCGCGGAGACCCAGTACTTC. Drawing the rest from reference TRBV7-2 and TRBJ2-5, the complete variable domain is GAGVSQSPSNKVTEKGKDVELRCDPISGHTALYWYRQSLGQGLEFLIYFQGNSAPDKSGLPSDRFSAERTGGSVSTLTIQRTQQEDSAVYLCASSLRGGRSAETQYFGPGTRLLVL.

In the case of this clone: The junction and the germline gene differ at one end; a read error may be behind it. The chain employs TRBV5-6 and TRBJ1-3; D not resolved. This CDR3 comprises 13 residues. Germline CDR1 is SGHDT and CDR2 is YYEEEE. CDR3 residues: CASNLVGGNTIYF. The CDR3 DNA reads as TGTGCCAGCAACTTGGTGGGTGGAAACACCATATATTTT.

J is TRBJ1-5 and V is TRBV25-1; 9 nucleotides match TRBD1. Germline V gene lookup returns CDR1 MGHDK and CDR2 SYGVNS. The CDR3 is made up of 14 amino acids. The V gene end was trimmed by 5 bases and the J gene end by 3 bases; junction bases not matched to a gene: 2. The CDR3 spells CASSRQGVNQPQHF. DNA of the CDR3: TGTGCCAGCAGTAGACAGGGGGTCAATCAGCCCCAGCATTTT.

J is TRBJ1-3 and V is TRBV9; a weak D match, TRBD1 (6 bases). This CDR3 is built from 16 residues. Per the germline V gene, CDR1 is SGDLS and CDR2 is YYNGEE. The ends were cut back, 4 bases at V and 0 bases at J, with 14 bases in the middle. DNA of the CDR3: TGTGCCAGCAGCCGGGGGGGGCACGGCTCTGGAAACACCATATATTTT. This encodes CASSRGGHGSGNTIYF.

This rearrangement joins TRBV7-8 to TRBJ1-1; TRBD1 might be the D (5 bases). The CDR3 is 15 residues long. Germline assignment: CDR1 SGHVS and CDR2 FQNEAQ. V lost 1 base to trimming and J lost 1 base, with 10 bases between them. CDR3 amino acids: CASSLVAQGNTEAFF. The CDR3 DNA follows: TGTGCCAGCAGCTTAGTTGCTCAGGGGAACACTGAAGCTTTCTTT.

This clone was seen once. The gene calls are TRBV19 and TRBJ1-5; D uncertain. This CDR3 comprises 15 residues. Looked up from germline, CDR1 is LNHDA and CDR2 is SQIVND (reference sequence). The V gene lost 3 bases and the J gene lost 0 bases, with 9 bases spanning the gap. CDR3 protein: CASSIDNFSNQPQHF. The CDR3 region has the DNA TGTGCCAGTAGTATCGACAACTTTAGCAATCAGCCCCAGCATTTT.

This chain joins TRBV5-1 and TRBJ2-2; no clear D gene. The germline V gene encodes CDR1 SGHRS and CDR2 YFSETQ. V was pared by 7 bases and J by 0 bases, with 7 bases between. The CDR3 is 13 residues long. The CDR3 is CASSVSNTGELFF. CDR3 in DNA: TGCGCCAGCTCCGTATCGAACACCGGGGAGCTGTTTTTT.

The V call is TRBV11-3, the J call TRBJ2-3; D may be TRBD1 or TRBD2 (5 bases each). Trimming removed 5 bases at V and 7 bases at J, with 19 bases between. The germline V gene has CDR1 SGHNT and CDR2 YENEEA. This CDR3 region has 15 residues. CDR3 nucleotides: TGTGCCAGCAGCCCAGGTGGGGGTTCGGGGCATACGCAGTATTTT. Protein: CASSPGGGSGHTQYF.

The chain combines TRBV29-1 with TRBJ1-3; D is unresolved. Trimming stripped 5 bases from V and 0 bases from J, with 17 bases between. Germline V CDR1 and CDR2: SQVTM, ANQGSEA. This CDR3 is 16 amino acids long. CDR3 bases: TGCAGCGTTCAGCCGGGAGCTACTAGCTCTGGAAACACCATATATTTT. This sequence encodes CSVQPGATSSGNTIYF.